These 26 T cell receptor beta chains came from one sample sequenced in a study of cytomegalovirus exposure and HLA in healthy donors. The PCR employed 60 Vbeta primers together with 13 Jbeta primers. Repertoires were generated with immunoSEQ multiplex PCR, while TCRdb's copy carries only in-frame clones and drops some. The sample shows some 150,000 clones, 70% to 85% of them seen only once. Input material: PBMCs. The receptors come from a man in his forties in good health and CMV-seronegative.

CDR3 amino acids: CASGDRGMETQYF. The CDR3 DNA reads TGTGCCAGCGGGGACAGGGGGATGGAGACCCAGTACTTC. The chain is built from TRBV7-8 and TRBJ2-5; 11 nucleotides agree with TRBD1. Germline V gene lookup returns CDR1 SGHVS and CDR2 FQNEAQ. J was trimmed by 5 bases and V by 8 bases; bases with no gene match: 4. The CDR3 contains 13 residues.

This rearrangement joins TRBV18 to TRBJ1-2; no clear D gene. The CDR3 loop spans 13 amino acids. The germline CDR1 and CDR2 sequences are KGHSH and LQKENI. The V end was cut by 3 bases, the J end by 8 bases, with 13 bases between. The CDR3 bases are TGTGCCAGCTCACCTTCCATACTATTGGGCTACACCTTC. Its protein product is CASSPSILLGYTF.

The chain combines TRBV2 with TRBJ1-5; no reliable D call. Germline CDR1 reads SNHLY; CDR2 reads FYNNEI. V was shortened by 7 bases and J by 0 bases, with 16 bases between the two germline ends. This CDR3 has 16 residues. CDR3 loop: CASKAQKSYSNQPQHF. The CDR3 DNA is TGTGCCAGCAAAGCACAGAAAAGCTATAGCAATCAGCCCCAGCATTTT.

The rearrangement uses TRBV4-3 and TRBJ2-5; 10 bases match TRBD1. This CDR3 contains 15 residues. The germline V gene has CDR1 LGHNA and CDR2 YSLEER. The V segment lost 1 base and the J segment 4 bases; nucleotides outside the gene matches: 3. The CDR3 nucleotides read TGCGCCAGCAGCCAAGGACGGGACAGGGGAGAGACCCAGTACTTC. Translated, it gives CASSQGRDRGETQYF.

The rearrangement joins TRBV4-3 to TRBJ2-7; D possibly corresponds to TRBD1 (6 bases). CDR3 length: 14 residues. Germline V gene data show CDR1 as LGHNA and CDR2 as YSLEER. Trimming took off 5 bases at V and 1 base at J, with 12 bases between the two ends. Here the CDR3 DNA reads TGCGCCAGCAGCTCTGGGCAGGGGTCCTACGAGCAGTACTTC. This gives the protein CASSSGQGSYEQYF.

The rearrangement joins TRBV5-1 to TRBJ2-7; TRBD1 agrees at 7 bases. V shed 4 bases, J shed 5 bases, and the junction held 6 bases outside the gene matches. The CDR3 consists of 13 residues. Germline lookup yields CDR1 SGHRS and CDR2 YFSETQ. For the CDR3, the DNA is TGCGCCAGCAGCCGAGGGACAGTGGACGAGCAGTACTTC. Its translation: CASSRGTVDEQYF.

The table lists this clone with a count of one. CDR3 protein: CASSQDRGLAANEQFF. The CDR3 DNA reads TGCGCCAGCAGCCAAGATCGAGGACTAGCGGCCAATGAGCAGTTCTTC. This sequence joins TRBV4-1 and TRBJ2-1; 10 bases agree with TRBD2. Looked up from germline, CDR1 is MGHRA and CDR2 is YSYEKL. V lost 0 bases to trimming and J lost 6 bases; unmatched junction nucleotides: 5. The CDR3 covers 16 residues.

The chain employs TRBV28 and TRBJ2-7, with 9 positions matching TRBD2. Germline-derived CDR1 and CDR2 are MDHEN and SYDVKM. The junction had 4 bases not matched to a gene; V was cut back by 2 bases and J by 2 bases. The CDR3 extends over 15 amino acids. CDR3 sequence: CASSLGGTSPYEQYF. The DNA for the CDR3 is TGTGCCAGCAGTTTAGGGGGGACTAGCCCCTACGAGCAGTACTTC.

This clone was recorded a few times. This chain links TRBV6-5 with TRBJ2-4; 7 bases fit TRBD1. The ends lost 0 bases at V and 0 bases at J; junction bases unmatched: 2. There are 16 residues in the CDR3. The germline V gene has CDR1 MNHEY and CDR2 SVGAGI. The CDR3, as DNA: TGTGCCAGCAGTTACTCTGGACAGGTAGCCAAAAACATTCAGTACTTC. Its protein product is CASSYSGQVAKNIQYF.

This chain uses TRBV7-9 with TRBJ2-7; 9 bases align to TRBD2. This CDR3 is built from 15 residues. Looked up from germline, CDR1 is SEHNR and CDR2 is FQNEAQ (reference sequence). The ends lost 5 bases at V and 2 bases at J; junction bases unmatched: 7. CDR3 nucleotides: TGTGCCAGCAGCCTGGGACTAGCTCTTGCCTACGAGCAGTACTTC. Translation: CASSLGLALAYEQYF.

The rearrangement links TRBV7-6 to TRBJ2-1; D perhaps matches TRBD2 (6 bases). In germline, CDR1 is SGHVS, CDR2 FNYEAQ. The CDR3 runs 17 residues. The germline V and J ends were trimmed by 1 base and 3 bases, with 16 bases remaining between them. CDR3 bases: TGTGCCAGCAGCTTAGAACCGGGACTTCCGATCTACAATGAGCAGTTCTTC. Amino acids: CASSLEPGLPIYNEQFF.

The chain links TRBV4-1 to TRBJ1-5, with D perhaps matching TRBD1 (6 bases). The CDR3 contains 15 residues. Germline V lookup: CDR1 MGHRA, CDR2 YSYEKL. Trimming took off 4 bases at V and 6 bases at J, with 16 bases between the two ends. For the CDR3, the DNA is TGCGCCAGCAGCCTAATACAGGGAATGGTTCAGCCCCAGCATTTT. Encoded protein: CASSLIQGMVQPQHF.

This sequence joins TRBV13 and TRBJ2-5, with D possibly being TRBD2 (6 bases). The CDR3 spans 14 residues. Between the trimmed V and J ends, which lost 1 base and 4 bases, there was a span of 10 bases. Germline V gene sequence: CDR1 PRHDT, CDR2 FYEKMQ (reference sequence). The CDR3 region is CASSLVEGGETQYF. CDR3 sequence (DNA): TGTGCCAGCAGCTTAGTGGAGGGCGGAGAGACCCAGTACTTC.

The V gene is TRBV9, the J gene TRBJ2-2; the match to TRBD1 covers 7 bases. The V gene end was trimmed by 3 bases and the J gene end by 6 bases; junction bases not matched to a gene: 8. CDR1 is SGDLS and CDR2 is YYNGEE in the germline V gene. This CDR3 spans 15 amino acids. The CDR3 loop is CASSASTGLAGELFF. CDR3 nucleotide sequence: TGTGCCAGCAGCGCCTCGACAGGGTTGGCCGGGGAGCTGTTTTTT.

V and J are TRBV19 and TRBJ2-1; TRBD1 aligns across 9 bases. The germline V gene encodes CDR1 LNHDA and CDR2 SQIVND (reference sequence). The CDR3 has 13 amino acids. The J segment lost 6 bases and the V segment lost 6 bases, leaving 3 bases of the junction unmatched. The CDR3 sequence: CASRWDRANEQFF. In DNA form, the CDR3 reads TGTGCCAGTAGGTGGGACAGGGCCAATGAGCAGTTCTTC.

The V call is TRBV5-1, the J call TRBJ1-2; 9 bases are a match to TRBD1. V was pared by 4 bases and J by 8 bases, with 9 bases of the junction left unmatched. CDR1 and CDR2 (germline): SGHRS, YFSETQ. The CDR3 runs to 14 residues. CDR3 loop: CASSAGQGLLGYTF. CDR3 in DNA: TGCGCCAGCAGCGCGGGACAGGGTTTATTAGGCTACACCTTC.

The genes are TRBV7-9 and TRBJ1-4; weak D call: TRBD1 (5 bases). The V end was cut by 0 bases, the J end by 4 bases, with 9 bases between. Germline CDR1 and CDR2: SEHNR and FQNEAQ (reference sequence). The CDR3 is 15 residues long. CDR3 amino acids: CASSLAGGDNEKLFF. The CDR3 DNA is TGTGCCAGCAGCTTAGCTGGAGGGGATAATGAAAAACTGTTTTTT.

This clone was detected once. The V gene is TRBV5-1, the J gene TRBJ2-1, with 11 bases lining up with TRBD1. Trimming took 3 bases from V and 9 from J; bases not matched to a gene: 8. This CDR3 comprises 15 residues. Per the germline V gene, CDR1 is SGHRS and CDR2 is YFSETQ. CDR3 amino acids: CASSSGTGGVFEQFF. CDR3 nucleotide sequence: TGCGCCAGCAGCTCCGGGACAGGGGGAGTATTTGAGCAGTTCTTC.

Only one count was recorded for this clone. V and J are TRBV29-1 and TRBJ2-7, with 8 bases identical to TRBD2. The CDR3 runs to 13 residues. Germline V gene lookup returns CDR1 SQVTM and CDR2 ANQGSEA. The V segment lost 4 bases and the J segment 1 base; nucleotides outside the gene matches: 3. The CDR3 here is CSVAVAGSYEQYF. The CDR3 DNA reads TGCAGCGTTGCAGTAGCGGGGTCCTACGAGCAGTACTTC.

This clone was seen a handful of times. The DNA is left out, because the CDR3 cannot be placed on it with certainty; the CDR3 is given as TCRdb lists it. The chain has TRBV6-5 and TRBJ2-5; the table names TRBD1, a call not compared with the DNA. Germline V CDR1 and CDR2: MNHEY, SVGAGI. The CDR3 numbers 15 amino acids, ends counted. This CDR3 is CASSNAGSFLETQYF.

The chain employs TRBV6-1 and TRBJ2-5, with 8 positions matching TRBD2. This CDR3 contains 16 residues. CDR1 is MNHNS and CDR2 is SASEGT in the germline V gene. Unmatched junction bases numbered 7, after V lost 2 bases and J lost 2 bases. In nucleotides, the CDR3 is TGTGCCAGCAGTGAAATCAGCGGGAGAATTCAAGAGACCCAGTACTTC. Its translation: CASSEISGRIQETQYF.

This clone has only a few counts. The rearrangement uses TRBV6-5 and TRBJ2-7; D might be TRBD1 (5 bases). The germline CDR1 and CDR2 sequences are MNHEY and SVGAGI. The CDR3 is 14 amino acids. The germline V and J ends were trimmed by 8 bases and 3 bases, with 17 bases remaining between them. CDR3 nucleotide sequence: TGTGCCAGCTCCCGTCAGGGAACGGTCTACGAGCAGTACTTC. Its protein product is CASSRQGTVYEQYF.

The chain recombines TRBV7-9 with TRBJ1-2; D may be TRBD1 (6 bases). V lost 3 bases and J 4 bases, leaving 9 bases between the germline ends. The CDR3 is 13 residues long. Germline loops: CDR1 SEHNR, CDR2 FQNEAQ (reference sequence). CDR3 nucleotide sequence: TGTGCCAGCAGCTTCGACAGGATCTATGGCTACACCTTC. Its translation is CASSFDRIYGYTF.

The chain employs TRBV19 and TRBJ2-2; 8 bases are shared with TRBD2. J lost 7 bases, V lost 7 bases, and 5 bases had no gene match. This CDR3 comprises 13 residues. The germline gives CDR1 LNHDA, CDR2 SQIVND (reference sequence). DNA for the CDR3: TGTGCCAGTACCGGGGGGGGTATCGGGGAGCTGTTTTTT. Residues: CASTGGGIGELFF.

This clone was seen only a few times. The chain is built from TRBV28 and TRBJ2-5; D gene ambiguous. V was pared by 3 bases and J by 1 base, with 9 bases between. This CDR3 comprises 14 residues. From germline, CDR1 is MDHEN and CDR2 SYDVKM. The CDR3 DNA reads TGTGCCAGCAGTTTTCATCCTACCCAAGAGACCCAGTACTTC. The encoded protein is CASSFHPTQETQYF.

This chain uses TRBV28 with TRBJ2-7, with TRBD2 as a possible D gene (6 bases). V was cut by 6 bases and J by 3 bases, with 18 bases left in between. CDR3 size: 15 residues. Germline CDR1 and CDR2: MDHEN and SYDVKM. As DNA, the CDR3 is TGTGCCAGCAGCCCCTCCGGGACTTCCTTCTACGAGCAGTACTTC. This encodes CASSPSGTSFYEQYF.